This TCR beta chain was captured by sequencing in a study of response to subunit inactivated influenza vaccine. To note about this clonotype: Its antigen is not known.

Findings and caveats of the study: Few additional T cells are recruited per seasonal influenza vaccination, authors suggested.

Trimming left V 2 bases short and J 8 bases short, with 12 bases between. Germline CDR1 MNHEY, CDR2 SVGAGI. This CDR3 has 13 residues. From the RT-PCR reads, TCRdb called clonotypes with MiXCR, one entry per CDR3 protein. The sample contains around 500,000 distinct CDR3 sequences, around 9.9% of which appear only once. This sample comprised PBMCs from blood, obtained 40 to 50 days after vaccination. The chain has TRBV6-5 and TRBJ1-1; D uncertain. The origin of this receptor is a man over 45 who received an inactivated influenza vaccine. CDR3 in amino acids: CASSYLRHSEAFF. For the CDR3, the DNA is TGTGCCAGCAGTTACCTGAGACACTCAGAAGCTTTCTTT.